The 7 T cell receptor beta chains reported below all come from one sample, sequenced in a study of OX40 agonist ivuxolimab in advanced cancers. Method: immunoSEQ multiplex PCR; TCRdb's copy keeps in-frame clones and lacks some. The top ten clones hold approximately 25% of a sample with around 24,000 clones, roughly 80% of them seen once. This sample comprised CD4+ or CD8+ T cells sorted from blood, obtained in a trial of the OX40 agonist ivuxolimab. The receptors here all came from an adult with an advanced solid tumor such as melanoma, head and neck, liver or kidney cancer.

A single count supports this clone. The chain employs TRBV4-3 and TRBJ2-7; a weak D match, TRBD2 (6 bases). The germline V gene encodes CDR1 LGHNA and CDR2 YSLEER. The CDR3 runs to 14 residues. V lost 1 base and J 5 bases, leaving 12 bases between the germline ends. The CDR3 is CASSQAPGENEQYF. The CDR3 DNA reads TGCGCCAGCAGCCAAGCCCCGGGAGAAAACGAGCAGTACTTC.

This clone was counted between two and nine times. The genes are TRBV4-1 and TRBJ2-3, with D unclear. Trimming left V 1 base short and J 2 bases short, with 7 bases between. The CDR3 covers 14 residues. CDR1 is MGHRA, CDR2 YSYEKL, per germline. The CDR3 loop is CASSQGLFTDTQYF. In DNA, the CDR3 is TGCGCCAGCAGCCAAGGACTTTTCACAGATACGCAGTATTTT.

V gene TRBV4-3 combines with J gene TRBJ1-5; D gene uncertain. The CDR3 contains 17 residues. Germline values: CDR1 LGHNA, CDR2 YSLEER. V was clipped by 2 bases and J by 3 bases, with 17 bases between them. The CDR3 region has the DNA TGCGCCAGCAGCCAATATACAGTCATACGTACCAATCAGCCCCAGCATTTT. Its protein is CASSQYTVIRTNQPQHF.

The genes are TRBV5-1 and TRBJ2-1; 8 nucleotides agree with TRBD2. V was clipped by 4 bases and J by 3 bases; unmatched bases: 9. Germline V CDR1 and CDR2: SGHRS, YFSETQ. CDR3 length equals 16 residues. CDR3: CASSTLYGGGYNEQFF. CDR3 coding DNA: TGCGCCAGCAGCACCCTTTACGGGGGGGGCTACAATGAGCAGTTCTTC.

The chain is built from TRBV28 and TRBJ2-2; D remains ambiguous. The CDR3 runs to 13 residues. Germline-derived CDR1 and CDR2 are MDHEN and SYDVKM. The V gene lost 0 bases and the J gene lost 7 bases, with 6 bases spanning the gap. CDR3 amino acids: CASSLWVLGELFF. The CDR3 nucleotides read TGTGCCAGCAGTTTATGGGTCCTCGGGGAGCTGTTTTTT. Drawing the rest from reference TRBV28 and TRBJ2-2, the complete variable domain is DVKVTQSSRYLVKRTGEKVFLECVQDMDHENMFWYRQDPGLGLRLIYFSYDVKMKEKGDIPEGYSVSREKKERFSLILESASTNQTSMYLCASSLWVLGELFFGEGSRLTVL.

The rearrangement uses TRBV28 and TRBJ2-7, with D tentatively TRBD2 (7 bases). The CDR3 runs 16 residues. Germline CDR1 reads MDHEN; CDR2 reads SYDVKM. V shed 4 bases and J shed 0 bases, with 16 bases lying between them. The chain's CDR3 is CASSSPGGLGSYEQYF. DNA of the CDR3: TGTGCCAGCAGTTCGCCGGGGGGCTTGGGCTCCTACGAGCAGTACTTC.

This clone has only one observation. V gene TRBV4-3 combines with J gene TRBJ1-2; D is perhaps TRBD1 (5 bases). The CDR3 runs 14 residues. V was shortened by 0 bases and J by 0 bases, with 5 bases between the two germline ends. The germline V gene has CDR1 LGHNA and CDR2 YSLEER. CDR3 DNA sequence: TGCGCCAGCAGCCAAGACAGGGCTAACTATGGCTACACCTTC. Its protein product is CASSQDRANYGYTF.